The rows below give T cell receptor beta chains drawn from one sample of a study of cytomegalovirus exposure and HLA in healthy donors. Generated by immunoSEQ multiplex PCR, the TCRdb table keeps only in-frame clones and is missing some. The sample has under 150,000 clones; around 80% are singletons. Sequencing was carried out using PBMCs. The source is a woman between 50 and 59 years old in good health and CMV-seronegative. Both conserved end residues are part of each CDR3. A D gene is named only where the DNA matches it firmly. Not all rows give a size; the values are once, few, many and, for expanded clones, a class.

abundance	j_gene	v_gene	d_gene	CDR3aa	CDR3nt
NA	TRBJ2-3	TRBV25-1	NA	CASSEFRGHSTDTQYF	TGTGCCAGCAGTGAATTTCGAGGGCACAGCACAGATACGCAGTATTTT
NA	TRBJ2-1	TRBV5-4	NA	CASSLVSRGEQFF	TGTGCCAGCAGCTTGGTCTCGCGGGGTGAGCAGTTCTTC
NA	TRBJ2-5	TRBV4-1	NA	CASSQDWPDQETQYF	TGCGCCAGCAGCCAAGATTGGCCAGATCAAGAGACCCAGTACTTC
once	TRBJ2-1	TRBV6-5	NA	CASRRSSYNEQFF	TGTGCCAGCAGGAGGTCGTCCTACAATGAGCAGTTCTTC
few	TRBJ2-1	TRBV7-3	TRBD2	CASSSSGWNEQFF	TGTGCCAGCAGCTCTAGCGGGTGGAATGAGCAGTTCTTC
NA	TRBJ2-1	TRBV9	TRBD1	CASSVADRVNEQFF	TGTGCCAGCAGCGTAGCGGACAGGGTCAATGAGCAGTTCTTC
once	TRBJ2-3	TRBV5-4	TRBD2	CASTTTQGLAKNTQYF	TGTGCCAGCACCACAACCCAGGGACTAGCAAAAAATACGCAGTATTTT
NA	TRBJ1-1	TRBV27	NA	CASSLAHLTEAFF	TGTGCCAGCAGTCTAGCACACCTCACTGAAGCTTTCTTT
few	TRBJ2-3	TRBV4-1	TRBD2	CASSQESRAGRGTQYF	TGCGCCAGCAGCCAAGAGTCGAGGGCTGGGAGGGGTACGCAGTATTTT
NA	TRBJ2-7	TRBV9	TRBD1	CASSVGGQGYEQYF	TGTGCCAGCAGCGTAGGGGGACAGGGCTACGAGCAGTACTTC
NA	TRBJ2-5	TRBV7-7	TRBD1	CASSSDRGQETQYF	TGTGCTAGCAGCTCGGACAGGGGGCAAGAGACCCAGTACTTC
NA	TRBJ1-2	TRBV28	NA	CASSLESNYGYTF	TGTGCCAGCAGCCTGGAGAGTAACTATGGCTACACCTTC
NA	TRBJ1-5	TRBV19	TRBD1	CASTVRGGQRPQHF	TGTGCCAGTACCGTCAGAGGGGGCCAGCGGCCCCAGCATTTT
NA	TRBJ1-5	TRBV19	NA	CASSRGTDRNQPQHF	TGTGCCAGTTCGAGAGGGACTGACCGCAATCAGCCCCAGCATTTT
NA	TRBJ2-2	TRBV7-9	NA	CASRETTGNTGELFF	TGTGCCAGCAGAGAAACGACAGGGAACACCGGGGAGCTGTTTTTT
NA	TRBJ1-2	TRBV9	TRBD1	CASSVDHRGHGYTF	TGTGCCAGCAGCGTAGATCACAGGGGGCATGGCTACACCTTC
NA	TRBJ1-2	TRBV4-1	TRBD1	CASSPGQANYGYTF	TGCGCCAGCAGCCCCGGACAGGCTAACTATGGCTACACCTTC
NA	TRBJ2-5	TRBV10-3	NA	CAISDSGRYQETQYF	TGTGCCATCAGTGACTCGGGAAGGTACCAAGAGACCCAGTACTTC
NA	TRBJ2-3	TRBV29-1	NA	CSVGQGTDTQYF	TGCAGCGTTGGTCAGGGCACAGATACGCAGTATTTT
NA	TRBJ1-4	TRBV19	NA	CASSYPRGSSDGGEKLFF	TGTGCCAGTAGTTATCCCCGTGGTTCGTCCGACGGGGGGGAAAAACTGTTTTTT
NA	TRBJ1-4	TRBV7-2	NA	CASSLYGREKLFF	TGTGCCAGCAGCTTATATGGGCGTGAAAAACTGTTTTTT
NA	TRBJ2-2	TRBV13	TRBD2	CASSPLTSGSGGELFF	TGTGCCAGCAGCCCACTGACTAGCGGGAGCGGCGGGGAGCTGTTTTTT
NA	TRBJ2-7	TRBV28	TRBD1	CASRSTGTGVYEQYF	TGTGCCAGCAGGTCGACCGGGACAGGGGTCTACGAGCAGTACTTC
NA	TRBJ1-3	TRBV13	TRBD1	CASSLGGTAGNTIYF	TGTGCCAGCAGCTTAGGTGGGACAGCCGGAAACACCATATATTTT
NA	TRBJ2-2	TRBV9	TRBD2	CASSLGGLAGELFF	TGTGCCAGCAGCCTCGGGGGACTAGCCGGGGAGCTGTTTTTT
once	TRBJ1-5	TRBV7-8	TRBD1	CASSLAVRRQGTINQPQHF	TGTGCCAGCAGCTTAGCGGTCCGCCGACAGGGGACGATCAATCAGCCCCAGCATTTT
NA	TRBJ2-1	TRBV11-3	TRBD1	CASSGQGQPQNEQFF	TGTGCCAGCAGCGGACAGGGGCAGCCCCAGAATGAGCAGTTCTTC
NA	TRBJ2-1	TRBV5-1	TRBD2	CASSSGLAENEQFF	TGCGCCAGCAGCTCGGGCCTAGCGGAGAATGAGCAGTTCTTC
few	TRBJ1-1	TRBV2	NA	CASSGIQGRAFF	TGTGCCAGCAGTGGGATACAGGGTAGAGCTTTCTTT
NA	TRBJ2-3	TRBV7-3	TRBD2	CASSLGTSGNPFTDTQYF	TGTGCCAGCAGCCTCGGGACTAGCGGGAATCCATTCACAGATACGCAGTATTTT
NA	TRBJ1-5	TRBV25-1	NA	CASSESGSRQPQHF	TGTGCCAGCAGTGAATCCGGTTCTCGACAGCCCCAGCATTTT
once	TRBJ1-2	TRBV6-5	TRBD1	CASSFTGGHGYTF	TGTGCCAGCAGTTTCACAGGGGGCCATGGCTACACCTTC
NA	TRBJ1-2	TRBV7-9	NA	CASSLTGLGYGYTF	TGTGCCAGCAGCCTCACAGGGTTAGGCTATGGCTACACCTTC
NA	TRBJ2-3	TRBV7-9	TRBD2	CASSSVRAGGSTDTQYF	TGTGCCAGCAGCTCGGTCCGAGCGGGAGGGAGCACAGATACGCAGTATTTT
NA	TRBJ2-7	TRBV28	NA	CASSPPSYYEQYF	TGTGCCAGCAGCCCCCCTAGCTACTACGAGCAGTACTTC